This is a list of T cell receptor beta chains from one sample in a study of ipilimumab plus nivolumab after autologous stem cell transplantation. The protocol was immunoSEQ multiplex PCR, while the TCRdb copy is restricted to in-frame clones and leaves out a portion. The sample lists about 9,200 clones; approximately 70% were seen once. The sample was PBMCs, taken in a trial of ipilimumab plus nivolumab as post-transplant consolidation. These receptors were taken from a female donor with multiple myeloma. CDR3s include the opening cysteine and the closing phenylalanine or tryptophan.

V,J,CDR3
TRBV7-2,TRBJ2-7,CASSPSGREYEQYF
TRBV7-9,TRBJ2-7,CASSWPGQVYEQYF
TRBV2,TRBJ1-5,CASRDDRPNQPQHF
TRBV7-2,TRBJ2-3,CASSYDYTQYF
TRBV6-5,TRBJ2-2,CASSYWGTGELFF
TRBV7-3,TRBJ2-3,CASGLGDTQYF
TRBV11-2,TRBJ2-3,CASSLVWTGTDTQYF
TRBV19,TRBJ2-4,CASSSGAKNIQYF
TRBV11-2,TRBJ2-5,CASSLDLGRGTQYF
TRBV15,TRBJ2-2,CATSRDWGANTGELFF
TRBV6-5,TRBJ1-2,CASSWPRSYGYTF
TRBV5-4,TRBJ1-4,CASSLAGFGEKLFF
TRBV28,TRBJ2-7,CASSAPGLFSYEQYF
TRBV4-3,TRBJ2-5,CASSQDLIRTSGRGPQETQYF
TRBV28,TRBJ1-2,CASSSAYSGGGYGYTF
TRBV29-1,TRBJ2-7,CSATIGGVAEQYF
TRBV20-1,TRBJ2-5,CSARGQETQYF
TRBV27,TRBJ1-5,CASSPYPPDRGLNQPQHF
TRBV7-9,TRBJ1-6,CASSFTANSPLHF
TRBV27,TRBJ1-4,CASSFQGGGEKLFF
TRBV11-1,TRBJ1-1,CASSSEGFGTEAFF
TRBV6-7,TRBJ2-2,CASSYSGLGEGGELFF
TRBV9,TRBJ1-4,CASSVGTNFKTEKLFF
TRBV5-1,TRBJ2-6,CASSSRTSGTYSGANVLTF
TRBV2,TRBJ2-3,CASRGQAGTDTQYF
TRBV7-2,TRBJ1-2,CASSFPWSPLGGYTF
TRBV5-4,TRBJ1-1,CASSSGGKVAEAFF
TRBV28,TRBJ1-3,CASSSRASGLGTIYF
TRBV5-6,TRBJ1-1,CASSPVLNTEAFF
TRBV30,TRBJ1-5,CAWINNQPQHF
TRBV6-5,TRBJ1-1,CASTEGGVGEAFF
TRBV5-6,TRBJ2-1,CASSLGRGEGEQFF
TRBV28,TRBJ2-5,CASSGMGQGVETQYF
TRBV5-1,TRBJ1-1,CASSLVGQGNTEAFF